One sample yielded the 25 T cell receptor beta chains listed below, sequenced in a study of cytomegalovirus exposure and HLA in healthy donors. The assay was immunoSEQ multiplex PCR, and TCRdb's table has in-frame clones only and misses some. The sample has roughly 130,000 clones; around nine tenths are singletons. The sample was PBMCs. These receptors were obtained from a man aged 30 to 45 in good health and CMV-seronegative.

The chain links TRBV7-2 to TRBJ1-1; 9 positions match TRBD1. CDR3 size: 18 residues. With V trimmed by 2 bases and J by 1 base, 11 bases remained unmatched. Germline V gives CDR1 SGHTA, CDR2 FQGNSA. DNA for the CDR3: TGTGCCAGCAGCTTACAAGGCCCGGACAGGGGCTCGAACACTGAAGCTTTCTTT. Its protein is CASSLQGPDRGSNTEAFF.

This clone has just one count. The chain has TRBV6-6 and TRBJ1-3, with unresolved D. CDR3 size: 15 residues. From germline, CDR1 is MNHNY and CDR2 SVGAGI (reference sequence). V was cut by 0 bases and J by 4 bases, with 10 bases left in between. This CDR3 reads CASSYSLGTGNTIYF. CDR3 bases: TGTGCCAGCAGTTACTCCTTGGGCACAGGAAACACCATATATTTT.

The chain has TRBV2 and TRBJ2-7, with 8 positions matching TRBD1. The length of the CDR3 is 13 residues. CDR1 is SNHLY, CDR2 FYNNEI, per germline. V lost 6 bases to trimming and J lost 6 bases; unmatched junction nucleotides: 7. The DNA for the CDR3 is TGTGCCAGCAGAGGGGCAGGGGGCGCCGAGCAGTACTTC. This translates into CASRGAGGAEQYF.

The chain is built from TRBV29-1 and TRBJ1-1, with D possibly matching TRBD1 (6 bases). Germline lookup yields CDR1 SQVTM and CDR2 ANQGSEA. The CDR3 is made up of 13 amino acids. The V end lost 6 bases, the J end lost 2 bases, and 13 bases lay between the germline ends. DNA of the CDR3: TGCAGCGTGCTCCGGGGGGGCAACACTGAAGCTTTCTTT. The encoded protein is CSVLRGGNTEAFF. Looking up the rest from reference TRBV29-1 and TRBJ1-1 gives the full variable domain: SAVISQKPSRDICQRGTSLTIQCQVDSQVTMMFWYRQQPGQSLTLIATANQGSEATYESGFVIDKFPISRPNLTFSTLTVSNMSPEDSSIYLCSVLRGGNTEAFFGQGTRLTVV.

The gene calls are TRBV7-2 and TRBJ2-2, with 11 bases aligning to TRBD2. V shed 5 bases and J 3 bases; nucleotides not matched to a gene: 11. The CDR3 runs to 18 residues. The germline V gene has CDR1 SGHTA and CDR2 FQGNSA. CDR3 DNA sequence: TGTGCCAGCAGCAAAGTACAGGTGACTAGCGGGGACACCGGGGAGCTGTTTTTT. Encoded protein: CASSKVQVTSGDTGELFF. The whole variable domain, filled in from reference TRBV7-2 and TRBJ2-2, reads GAGVSQSPSNKVTEKGKDVELRCDPISGHTALYWYRQSLGQGLEFLIYFQGNSAPDKSGLPSDRFSAERTGGSVSTLTIQRTQQEDSAVYLCASSKVQVTSGDTGELFFGEGSRLTVL.

The genes are TRBV2 and TRBJ2-3; tentatively, D is TRBD2 (5 bases). Germline lookup yields CDR1 SNHLY and CDR2 FYNNEI. The CDR3 runs 12 residues. V lost 9 bases and J lost 5, with 12 bases in between. The CDR3 bases are TGTGCCAGTTGCGGGTCCGGAGATACGCAGTATTTT. Protein product: CASCGSGDTQYF.

The chain has TRBV6-1 and TRBJ2-7; D gene uncertain. Germline V CDR1 and CDR2: MNHNS, SASEGT. This CDR3 is 13 amino acids long. Trimming took 4 bases from V and 1 from J, leaving 8 bases between them. Here the CDR3 reads CASSARLSYEQYF. For the CDR3, the DNA is TGTGCCAGCAGTGCCAGATTGTCCTACGAGCAGTACTTC.

The chain combines TRBV14 with TRBJ1-4; D is undetermined. Germline assignment: CDR1 SGHDN and CDR2 FVKESK. V was cut by 2 bases and J by 3 bases, with 13 bases left in between. This CDR3 is built from 16 residues. This CDR3 is CASSQFKAGANEKLFF. DNA for the CDR3: TGTGCCAGCAGCCAATTTAAGGCCGGAGCTAATGAAAAACTGTTTTTT.

The chain links TRBV11-2 to TRBJ2-7; D perhaps matches TRBD2 (6 bases). In germline, CDR1 is SGHAT, CDR2 FQNNGV. The CDR3 loop spans 16 amino acids. The V end lost 1 base, the J end lost 0 bases, and 13 bases lay between the germline ends. CDR3 nucleotides: TGTGCCAGCAGCTTAGGTTTCCTGGAGGGCTCCTACGAGCAGTACTTC. Amino acid sequence: CASSLGFLEGSYEQYF.

The genes are TRBV7-9 and TRBJ1-4, with 12 bases aligning to TRBD1. From germline, CDR1 is SEHNR and CDR2 FQNEAQ (reference sequence). The CDR3 length is 14 residues. The ends lost 5 bases at V and 8 bases at J; junction bases unmatched: 3. The CDR3 DNA is TGTGCCAGCAGCCAGGGGACAGGGGGCGAAAAACTGTTTTTT. It encodes CASSQGTGGEKLFF.

The chain joins TRBV29-1 to TRBJ1-1, with 9 positions matching TRBD1. Germline V gives CDR1 SQVTM, CDR2 ANQGSEA. The CDR3 runs 16 residues. The V segment lost 7 bases and the J segment 0 bases; nucleotides outside the gene matches: 12. This CDR3 reads CSGSVTGGGMNTEAFF. The CDR3 bases are TGCAGCGGTTCCGTAACAGGGGGCGGTATGAACACTGAAGCTTTCTTT. The variable domain in full, completed from reference TRBV29-1 and TRBJ1-1, reads SAVISQKPSRDICQRGTSLTIQCQVDSQVTMMFWYRQQPGQSLTLIATANQGSEATYESGFVIDKFPISRPNLTFSTLTVSNMSPEDSSIYLCSGSVTGGGMNTEAFFGQGTRLTVV.

J is TRBJ2-7 and V is TRBV27; D may be TRBD2 (6 bases). The germline CDR1 and CDR2 sequences are MNHEY and SMNVEV (reference sequence). Trimming stripped 4 bases from V and 7 bases from J, with 17 bases between. The CDR3 consists of 14 residues. CDR3 protein: CASSYAGISREQYF. The CDR3 DNA reads as TGTGCCAGCAGTTATGCGGGGATCAGTCGGGAGCAGTACTTC.

The rearrangement links TRBV11-2 to TRBJ2-2; 12 nucleotides agree with TRBD2. The CDR3 covers 16 residues. Trimming took 6 bases from V and 5 from J; bases not matched to a gene: 7. Germline lookup yields CDR1 SGHAT and CDR2 FQNNGV. The CDR3 DNA sequence: TGTGCCAGCAGAGGAGAAGGACTAGCGGGGACCGGGGAGCTGTTTTTT. Amino acids: CASRGEGLAGTGELFF.

The V and J genes are TRBV5-4 and TRBJ1-6, with D maybe TRBD1 (5 bases). CDR1 SGHNT and CDR2 YYREEE come from the germline V gene (reference sequence). The ends were cut back, 1 base at V and 7 bases at J, with 9 bases in the middle. This CDR3 is built from 14 residues. The CDR3 is CASSLTGDNSPLHF. The DNA of the CDR3 is TGTGCCAGCAGCTTGACAGGTGACAATTCACCCCTCCACTTT.

The chain combines TRBV15 with TRBJ2-5; D is ambiguous. The V and J ends lost 0 bases and 5 bases respectively, with 4 bases between them. Germline CDR1 and CDR2: LNHNV and YYDKDF (reference sequence). The CDR3 has 12 amino acids. CDR3 loop: CATSRDIETQYF. CDR3 coding DNA: TGTGCCACCAGCAGAGATATTGAGACCCAGTACTTC.

The genes are TRBV5-4 and TRBJ2-2; 8 bases map to TRBD2. CDR1 is SGHNT and CDR2 is YYREEE in the germline V gene (reference sequence). This CDR3 has 16 residues. V trimming: 0 bases; J trimming: 6 bases; junction bases outside the gene matches: 7. CDR3 nucleotides: TGTGCCAGCAGCTTGGCCGTCGGGGGGGCGGCCGGGGAGCTGTTTTTT. The encoded protein is CASSLAVGGAAGELFF.

The chain has TRBV10-1 and TRBJ1-5; 8 nucleotides agree with TRBD1. The CDR3 covers 15 residues. V lost 7 bases to trimming and J lost 5 bases; unmatched junction nucleotides: 10. Per germline, CDR1 WNHNN and CDR2 SYGVQD (reference sequence). The CDR3 nucleotides read TGCGCCAGCACCCCGGACAGGGACAAGGATCAGCCCCAGCATTTT. Translation: CASTPDRDKDQPQHF.

The chain recombines TRBV11-2 with TRBJ1-1, with TRBD1 identical over 9 bases. The CDR3 has 19 amino acids. The J segment lost 3 bases and the V segment lost 0 bases, leaving 14 bases of the junction unmatched. CDR1 and CDR2 from the germline V gene are SGHAT and FQNNGV. The CDR3 coding sequence is TGTGCCAGCAGCTTAGATGGTACAGGGGGCGCGTGGATCTACACTGAAGCTTTCTTT. Amino acid sequence: CASSLDGTGGAWIYTEAFF. The full variable domain, with the rest looked up from reference TRBV11-2 and TRBJ1-1, is EAGVAQSPRYKIIEKRQSVAFWCNPISGHATLYWYQQILGQGPKLLIQFQNNGVVDDSQLPKDRFSAERLKGVDSTLKIQPAKLEDSAVYLCASSLDGTGGAWIYTEAFFGQGTRLTVV.

The V gene is TRBV9, the J gene TRBJ1-3; no definite D call. Trimming pared 0 bases from V and 8 bases from J, leaving 9 bases between. This CDR3 is built from 13 residues. In germline, CDR1 is SGDLS, CDR2 YYNGEE. The CDR3 loop reads CASSVEWRDTIYF. CDR3 bases: TGTGCCAGCAGCGTAGAATGGAGGGACACCATATATTTT.

The V call is TRBV15, the J call TRBJ1-2; D is undetermined. V lost 0 bases and J 3 bases, leaving 8 bases between the germline ends. The CDR3 has 14 residues. The germline V gene has CDR1 LNHNV and CDR2 YYDKDF (reference sequence). The CDR3 DNA is TGTGCCACCAGCAGAGAGGGCAGGCACTATGGCTACACCTTC. Protein product: CATSREGRHYGYTF.

This clone was counted between two and nine times. This chain connects TRBV11-2 to TRBJ2-7; 7 bases agree with TRBD2. Per germline, CDR1 SGHAT and CDR2 FQNNGV. This CDR3 region has 15 residues. V lost 4 bases to trimming and J lost 0 bases; unmatched junction nucleotides: 6. This CDR3 reads CASSSSGTTSYEQYF. The DNA for the CDR3 is TGTGCCAGCAGCTCCTCCGGGACTACCTCCTACGAGCAGTACTTC.

The gene calls are TRBV19 and TRBJ2-6; 7 bases are shared with TRBD1. CDR1 and CDR2 (germline): LNHDA, SQIVND (reference sequence). V was pared by 7 bases and J by 2 bases, with 8 bases of the junction left unmatched. The CDR3 runs to 16 residues. The CDR3 DNA follows: TGTGCCAGTACCCTCTTGACAGGGACTGGGGCCAACGTCCTGACTTTC. It translates to CASTLLTGTGANVLTF.

The chain carries TRBV5-1 and TRBJ2-7; tentatively, D is TRBD1 (5 bases). Germline CDR1 is SGHRS and CDR2 is YFSETQ. Trimming took 1 base from V and 3 from J, leaving 14 bases between them. The CDR3 consists of 15 residues. The DNA of the CDR3 is TGCGCCAGCAGCTTGAAGGGCAGGGAATACTACGAGCAGTACTTC. Translating it yields CASSLKGREYYEQYF.

In this sample, this clone turned up a few times. V is TRBV28 and J is TRBJ1-2; weak D call: TRBD1 (6 bases). Germline V gene sequence: CDR1 MDHEN, CDR2 SYDVKM. The CDR3 consists of 13 residues. V was pared by 3 bases and J by 5 bases, with 10 bases between. The CDR3 sequence is CASSLGQGYGYTF. CDR3 DNA sequence: TGTGCCAGCAGTTTGGGGCAGGGGTATGGCTACACCTTC.

The J gene is TRBJ2-7, the V gene TRBV10-3; D is unclear. The ends were cut back, 4 bases at V and 0 bases at J, with 7 bases in the middle. This CDR3 region has 13 residues. CDR1 is ENHRY and CDR2 is SYGVKD in the germline V gene. The DNA of the CDR3 is TGTGCCATCAGTGCCGGGTCCTCCTACGAGCAGTACTTC. Translating gives CAISAGSSYEQYF.